Listed here are 20 T cell receptor beta chains from one sample, sequenced in a study of CD8 T cells in Susac syndrome. Random hexamers served to reverse transcribe roughly 0.45 to 1 ug RNA. Each CDR3 protein gets one entry after TCRdb re-called the immunoSEQ multiplex PCR reads with MiXCR. The sample carries around 190,000 distinct CDR3 sequences, about 95% recorded once. The sample comprised CD4+ T cells from PBMCs. These receptors were taken from a human donor in good health.

This chain uses TRBV7-9 with TRBJ1-4; TRBD1 might be the D (5 bases). CDR1 and CDR2 from the germline V gene are SEHNR and FQNEAQ (reference sequence). Trimming took 7 bases from V and 10 from J, leaving 22 bases between them. The CDR3 runs 15 residues. The CDR3 nucleotides are TGTGCCAGCATCGCCCGAACAGGACCGCCTGGAAAACTGTTTTTT. This encodes CASIARTGPPGKLFF.

This clonotype has just one count. This chain uses TRBV20-1 with TRBJ1-5; D might be TRBD1 (6 bases). CDR1 DFQATT and CDR2 SNEGSKA come from the germline V gene (reference sequence). Trimming left V 2 bases short and J 4 bases short, with 15 bases between. The CDR3 spans 15 residues. As DNA, the CDR3 is TGCAGTGCTAGACTACAGGGCGGGGTGAATCAGCCCCAGCATTTT. The encoded protein is CSARLQGGVNQPQHF.

The gene calls are TRBV20-1 and TRBJ2-1, with TRBD2 identical over 12 bases. The CDR3 covers 17 residues. With V trimmed by 0 bases and J by 8 bases, 11 bases remained unmatched. Germline CDR1 reads DFQATT; CDR2 reads SNEGSKA (reference sequence). The CDR3 is CSARDIETSGRLDEQFF. The DNA of the CDR3 is TGCAGTGCTAGAGATATAGAGACTAGCGGGAGACTAGATGAGCAGTTCTTC.

The chain uses TRBV20-1 and TRBJ2-1, with 8 bases that match TRBD2. V lost 5 bases to trimming and J lost 9 bases; unmatched junction nucleotides: 3. The CDR3 is made up of 11 amino acids. CDR1 and CDR2 from the germline V gene are DFQATT and SNEGSKA (reference sequence). CDR3 DNA sequence: TGCAGTGCTGGGACTAGTCGTGAGCAGTTCTTC. It specifies CSAGTSREQFF.

In DNA form, the CDR3 reads TGTGCCAGTTCGGGACAGGCAGGTGGCGAGCAGTACTTC. Protein sequence: CASSGQAGGEQYF. The genes are TRBV19 and TRBJ2-7; 8 bases map to TRBD1. CDR1 is LNHDA, CDR2 SQIVND, per germline (reference sequence). This CDR3 has 13 amino acids. The junction had 9 bases not matched to a gene; V was cut back by 8 bases and J by 6 bases.

The genes are TRBV30 and TRBJ2-5; perhaps TRBD2 as D (7 bases). Deletions cut 2 bases from V and 2 bases from J, with 9 bases between. Germline lookup yields CDR1 GTSNPN and CDR2 SVGIG (reference sequence). This CDR3 spans 13 amino acids. CDR3 protein: CAWSSGTQETQYF. The DNA of the CDR3 is TGTGCCTGGAGTAGCGGGACACAAGAGACCCAGTACTTC.

The chain carries TRBV7-2 and TRBJ2-7, with D uncertain. Trimming stripped 2 bases from V and 1 base from J, with 15 bases between. The CDR3 has 16 residues. Germline loops: CDR1 SGHTA, CDR2 FQGNSA. This CDR3 is CASSLNSAEISYEQYF. CDR3 nucleotides: TGTGCCAGCAGCTTAAACTCCGCCGAGATTTCCTACGAGCAGTACTTC.

J is TRBJ2-7 and V is TRBV6-1; 8 nucleotides agree with TRBD2. The CDR3 has 14 amino acids. The junction had 9 bases not matched to a gene; V was cut back by 7 bases and J by 4 bases. In germline, CDR1 is MNHNS, CDR2 SASEGT. Written as DNA, the CDR3 is TGTGCCAGCAAGGGAAGAGCGGGAGCTTACGAGCAGTACTTC. It is translated as CASKGRAGAYEQYF.

In DNA form, the CDR3 reads TGTGCCAGCAGTGGCGGACAGGGAAACGAGCAGTACTTC. The encoded protein is CASSGGQGNEQYF. The chain employs TRBV12-3 or TRBV12-4 and TRBJ2-7; 8 nucleotides agree with TRBD1. Germline trimming cut 5 bases from V and 5 bases from J; bases unmatched to any gene: 5. The CDR3 loop spans 13 amino acids.

The chain joins TRBV20-1 to TRBJ2-7; D is possibly TRBD1 or TRBD2 (5 bases each). The germline V and J ends were trimmed by 0 bases and 8 bases, with 17 bases remaining between them. Germline V gene data show CDR1 as DFQATT and CDR2 as SNEGSKA (reference sequence). The CDR3 is 14 amino acids. The CDR3 DNA is TGCAGTGCTAGAGAAGTAAGGGACCGCCCTCAGCAGTACTTC. It codes for CSAREVRDRPQQYF.

This chain uses TRBV30 with TRBJ1-5; TRBD1 might be the D (5 bases). CDR1 GTSNPN and CDR2 SVGIG come from the germline V gene (reference sequence). This CDR3 has 14 residues. V lost 3 bases to trimming and J lost 4 bases, with 13 bases between them. The CDR3 DNA follows: TGTGCCTGGAGAAGTACAGGCTTGAATCAGCCCCAGCATTTT. Amino acids: CAWRSTGLNQPQHF.

The chain joins TRBV30 to TRBJ2-1, with D tentatively TRBD2 (6 bases). Trimming left V 4 bases short and J 7 bases short, with 17 bases between. This CDR3 is built from 14 residues. The germline CDR1 and CDR2 sequences are GTSNPN and SVGIG (reference sequence). The CDR3 here is CAWIRDSVGNEQFF. Written as DNA, the CDR3 is TGTGCCTGGATCAGGGACTCGGTAGGGAATGAGCAGTTCTTC.

The V gene is TRBV14, the J gene TRBJ2-1, with D possibly matching TRBD1 (5 bases). Germline V gives CDR1 SGHDN, CDR2 FVKESK. Trimming stripped 0 bases from V and 3 bases from J, with 12 bases between. CDR3 size: 16 residues. CDR3 bases: TGTGCCAGCAGCCAAGATTACCAGGGAAACTACAATGAGCAGTTCTTC. The encoded protein is CASSQDYQGNYNEQFF.

The chain carries TRBV27 and TRBJ1-5; tentatively, D is TRBD1 (6 bases). CDR3 length: 14 amino acids. V lost 3 bases, J lost 1 base, and 7 bases lay in between. Per germline, CDR1 MNHEY and CDR2 SMNVEV (reference sequence). For the CDR3, the DNA is TGTGCCAGCAGTTTGGGGGCGAGCAATCAGCCCCAGCATTTT. As protein: CASSLGASNQPQHF.

The count of this clonotype is one. This sequence joins TRBV11-3 and TRBJ2-3; D gene ambiguous. Germline assignment: CDR1 SGHNT and CDR2 YENEEA. V was clipped by 1 base and J by 4 bases, with 6 bases between them. CDR3 size: 13 residues. This chain's CDR3 is CASSLGPSDTQYF. The CDR3 nucleotides read TGTGCCAGCAGCTTAGGCCCGTCAGATACGCAGTATTTT.

The chain has TRBV18 and TRBJ2-3; TRBD2 agrees at 7 bases. Germline CDR1 KGHSH, CDR2 LQKENI. Germline trimming cut 3 bases from V and 1 base from J; bases unmatched to any gene: 4. The CDR3 is made up of 15 amino acids. The CDR3 nucleotides are TGTGCCAGCTCACCCGGACTAGACCGCACAGATACGCAGTATTTT. Translated: CASSPGLDRTDTQYF.

The chain uses TRBV7-2 and TRBJ1-1; perhaps TRBD1 as D (5 bases). This CDR3 contains 14 residues. The germline V and J ends were trimmed by 7 bases and 1 base, with 13 bases remaining between them. Germline V CDR1 and CDR2: SGHTA, FQGNSA. CDR3 region: CASTLSGGNTEAFF. CDR3 DNA sequence: TGTGCCAGCACCCTATCCGGGGGGAACACTGAAGCTTTCTTT.

This chain links TRBV20-1 with TRBJ1-5; the D gene is possibly TRBD1 (6 bases). The CDR3 is 13 residues long. With 7 bases removed from V and 2 bases from J, the gap between germline ends came to 12 bases. CDR1 is DFQATT, CDR2 SNEGSKA, per germline (reference sequence). The CDR3 spells CSGTQGGNQPQHF. CDR3 bases: TGCAGTGGGACACAGGGTGGCAATCAGCCCCAGCATTTT.

The rearrangement joins TRBV12-3 or TRBV12-4 to TRBJ1-5, with D unclear. The CDR3 has 15 residues. Deletions cut 2 bases from V and 5 bases from J, with 13 bases between. CDR3: CASSLSGRYYQPQHF. CDR3 in DNA: TGTGCCAGCAGTTTAAGCGGGAGGTATTATCAGCCCCAGCATTTT.

The V call is TRBV30, the J call TRBJ2-4, with D possibly TRBD1 on 6 matching bases. Germline V CDR1 and CDR2: GTSNPN, SVGIG (reference sequence). V was shortened by 5 bases and J by 5 bases, with 19 bases between the two germline ends. There are 15 residues in the CDR3. The CDR3 coding sequence is TGTGCCTGGGGAAAAGGGACATTTAGCCAAAACATTCAGTACTTC. It codes for CAWGKGTFSQNIQYF.